The 21 T cell receptor beta chains below come from one sample, sequenced in a study of T cells after somatic rescue of genetic block. Only in-frame clones appear in the TCRdb table, and some are missing; sequencing was by immunoSEQ multiplex PCR. Here the sample spans 68,000 or so clones, about nine tenths being singletons. Sample: peripheral blood mononuclear cells (PBMCs). These receptors all stem from a middle-aged man.

This clone was recorded once. This sequence joins TRBV27 and TRBJ2-3; 14 bases map to TRBD2. The CDR3 has 21 residues. J gave up 1 base and V 1 base, and 13 bases lay outside the gene matches. CDR1 MNHEY and CDR2 SMNVEV come from the germline V gene (reference sequence). CDR3: CASSLYRTSGGITFRTDTQYF. In nucleotides, the CDR3 is TGTGCCAGCAGTTTATATCGGACTAGCGGGGGGATTACCTTTCGCACAGATACGCAGTATTTT.

The chain joins TRBV2 to TRBJ2-5, with a possible D match to TRBD2 (7 bases). This CDR3 is built from 16 residues. Germline CDR1 and CDR2: SNHLY and FYNNEI. The germline V and J ends were trimmed by 7 bases and 5 bases, with 23 bases remaining between them. The CDR3 spells CASNLRTGGPQETQYF. As DNA, the CDR3 is TGTGCCAGCAATCTTAGGACGGGGGGCCCTCAGGAGACCCAGTACTTC.

The V call is TRBV28, the J call TRBJ2-7; 8 bases line up with TRBD2. The CDR3 has 12 amino acids. V gave up 5 bases and J gave up 7 bases; unmatched junction bases: 4. Germline CDR1 MDHEN, CDR2 SYDVKM. The CDR3 DNA is TGTGCCAGCAGTGTAGCGGGATATGAGCAGTACTTC. Translated: CASSVAGYEQYF.

This rearrangement joins TRBV18 to TRBJ1-6; D is possibly TRBD1 (6 bases). The CDR3 consists of 17 residues. V was cut by 3 bases and J by 0 bases, with 12 bases left in between. Germline CDR1 and CDR2: KGHSH and LQKENI. The CDR3 spells CASSPWGASSYNSPLHF. CDR3 DNA: TGTGCCAGCTCACCGTGGGGGGCCAGCTCCTATAATTCACCCCTCCACTTT. The variable domain in full, completed from reference TRBV18 and TRBJ1-6, reads NAGVMQNPRHLVRRRGQEARLRCSPMKGHSHVYWYRQLPEEGLKFMVYLQKENIIDESGMPKERFSAEFPKEGPSILRIQQVVRGDSAAYFCASSPWGASSYNSPLHFGNGTRLTVT.

The chain couples TRBV10-3 to TRBJ2-5, with D perhaps given as TRBD1 or TRBD2 (5 bases each). Trimming removed 1 base from V and 1 base from J, with 7 bases in between. The germline V gene has CDR1 ENHRY and CDR2 SYGVKD. The CDR3 length is 14 residues. CDR3 bases: TGTGCCATCAGTGAGTTAGGGACCCAAGAGACCCAGTACTTC. Its protein is CAISELGTQETQYF.

The chain joins TRBV18 to TRBJ1-2; D not resolved. Germline loops: CDR1 KGHSH, CDR2 LQKENI. The CDR3 sequence is 15 residues long. Between the trimmed V and J ends, which lost 0 bases and 1 base, there was a span of 9 bases. This chain's CDR3 is CASSPPSTSNYGYTF. In DNA form, the CDR3 reads TGTGCCAGCTCACCACCGAGTACAAGTAACTATGGCTACACCTTC.

This chain joins TRBV7-9 and TRBJ2-2; 7 positions agree with TRBD1. The junction had 10 bases not matched to a gene; V was cut back by 7 bases and J by 2 bases. The CDR3 totals 16 residues. Germline V CDR1 and CDR2: SEHNR, FQNEAQ (reference sequence). Here the CDR3 reads CASTHRAGGNTGELFF. The CDR3 coding sequence is TGTGCCAGCACCCACCGCGCAGGGGGAAACACCGGGGAGCTGTTTTTT. Combining the CDR3 with reference TRBV7-9 and TRBJ2-2 gives the whole variable domain DTGVSQNPRHKITKRGQNVTFRCDPISEHNRLYWYRQTLGQGPEFLTYFQNEAQLEKSRLLSDRFSAERPKGSFSTLEIQRTEQGDSAMYLCASTHRAGGNTGELFFGEGSRLTVL.

V usage is TRBV19 and J usage is TRBJ2-7; D is tentatively TRBD1 or TRBD2 (5 bases each). From germline, CDR1 is LNHDA and CDR2 SQIVND (reference sequence). The CDR3 totals 12 residues. Trimming pared 5 bases from V and 7 bases from J, leaving 12 bases between. The CDR3 nucleotides are TGTGCCAGTAGTCCCGGGACCTGGGAGCAGTACTTC. Encoded protein: CASSPGTWEQYF.

This rearrangement joins TRBV7-2 to TRBJ2-1; D is possibly TRBD2 (6 bases). Germline V gene sequence: CDR1 SGHTA, CDR2 FQGNSA. CDR3 length equals 15 residues. The V end lost 4 bases, the J end lost 3 bases, and 13 bases lay between the germline ends. The CDR3 is CASSSSLASYNEQFF. The CDR3 DNA reads as TGTGCCAGCAGCTCAAGCCTAGCGAGCTACAATGAGCAGTTCTTC.

The chain recombines TRBV4-2 with TRBJ2-1, with D perhaps TRBD2 (6 bases). Looked up from germline, CDR1 is LGHNA and CDR2 is YNFKEQ. Trimming removed 0 bases at V and 6 bases at J, with 18 bases between. The CDR3 covers 17 residues. The CDR3 reads CASSQEVGEGLSNEQFF. The CDR3 nucleotides are TGTGCCAGCAGCCAAGAGGTGGGGGAAGGACTATCCAATGAGCAGTTCTTC.

This chain uses TRBV27 with TRBJ1-2; 9 positions match TRBD1. CDR3 length equals 18 residues. The trim removed 1 base at V and 6 bases at J, leaving 15 bases unmatched. Looked up from germline, CDR1 is MNHEY and CDR2 is SMNVEV (reference sequence). CDR3 bases: TGTGCCAGCAGTTTATTGTTTATCCCTGGACAGGGGAATGATGGCTACACCTTC. Translating it yields CASSLLFIPGQGNDGYTF.

This chain links TRBV11-2 with TRBJ2-3; the D gene is possibly TRBD1 (7 bases). V gave up 1 base and J gave up 5 bases, with 16 bases separating them. Germline V gives CDR1 SGHAT, CDR2 FQNNGV. The CDR3 is 16 residues long. The CDR3 sequence is CASSLGGGGAVDTQYF. The DNA of the CDR3 is TGTGCCAGCAGCTTAGGAGGAGGGGGCGCGGTAGATACGCAGTATTTT.

The chain has TRBV5-1 and TRBJ2-5; the match to TRBD2 covers 10 bases. The germline V gene encodes CDR1 SGHRS and CDR2 YFSETQ. The CDR3 is 15 residues long. With V trimmed by 0 bases and J by 6 bases, 5 bases remained unmatched. CDR3: CASSLAPSGGQTQYF. For the CDR3, the DNA is TGCGCCAGCAGCTTGGCCCCTAGCGGGGGTCAGACCCAGTACTTC.

The chain joins TRBV5-1 to TRBJ2-3; either TRBD1 or TRBD2 may supply D (6 bases each). Trimming left V 4 bases short and J 2 bases short, with 14 bases between. The CDR3 has 15 amino acids. CDR1 is SGHRS and CDR2 is YFSETQ in the germline V gene. The CDR3 DNA reads TGCGCCAGCAGCCGTGGGGGGACATCCACAGATACGCAGTATTTT. Protein sequence: CASSRGGTSTDTQYF. Complete variable domain (other parts from reference TRBV5-1 and TRBJ2-3): KAGVTQTPRYLIKTRGQQVTLSCSPISGHRSVSWYQQTPGQGLQFLFEYFSETQRNKGNFPGRFSGRQFSNSRSEMNVSTLELGDSALYLCASSRGGTSTDTQYFGPGTRLTVL.

The chain uses TRBV7-2 and TRBJ2-5, with D hard to call. The V gene lost 2 bases and the J gene lost 2 bases, with 12 bases spanning the gap. This CDR3 region has 15 residues. The germline V gene encodes CDR1 SGHTA and CDR2 FQGNSA. The CDR3 nucleotides read TGTGCCAGCAGCTTAAACTTCGGCAGACAAGAGACCCAGTACTTC. This codes for CASSLNFGRQETQYF.

The chain couples TRBV5-4 to TRBJ2-2; D not resolved. The CDR3 runs 14 residues. V was clipped by 9 bases and J by 0 bases, with 12 bases between them. CDR1 SGHNT and CDR2 YYREEE come from the germline V gene (reference sequence). The CDR3 region is CAITGSTNTGELFF. CDR3 nucleotide sequence: TGTGCCATCACCGGGTCGACGAACACCGGGGAGCTGTTTTTT.

This clone was counted between two and nine times. The chain recombines TRBV4-1 with TRBJ2-1, with 8 bases identical to TRBD1. CDR3 length: 12 residues. From germline, CDR1 is MGHRA and CDR2 YSYEKL. J lost 16 bases, V lost 5 bases, and 10 bases had no gene match. The chain's CDR3 is CASSGLRDRLFF. The CDR3 nucleotides read TGCGCCAGCAGCGGACTCCGGGACAGGCTATTCTTC.

This clone was detected once. V and J are TRBV5-5 and TRBJ1-2; D gene ambiguous. Trimming cost V 0 bases and J 2 bases, with 5 bases left between them. This CDR3 has 13 amino acids. The germline V gene has CDR1 SGHKS and CDR2 YYEKEE (reference sequence). CDR3 amino acids: CASSLDRNYGYTF. The CDR3 DNA sequence: TGTGCCAGCAGCTTGGACAGAAACTATGGCTACACCTTC.

The rearrangement links TRBV19 to TRBJ2-6; a weak D match, TRBD2 (7 bases). The CDR3 totals 17 residues. CDR1 is LNHDA and CDR2 is SQIVND in the germline V gene (reference sequence). V lost 8 bases to trimming and J lost 2 bases, with 19 bases between them. The CDR3: CASGPYEGGTGANVLTF. In nucleotides, the CDR3 is TGTGCCAGTGGACCTTATGAGGGGGGGACTGGGGCCAACGTCCTGACTTTC.

The V and J genes are TRBV15 and TRBJ2-3; 9 bases map to TRBD2. Trimming at V came to 5 bases and at J to 0 bases, leaving 3 bases not matched to a gene. Germline V gene lookup returns CDR1 LNHNV and CDR2 YYDKDF (reference sequence). CDR3 length equals 15 residues. CDR3 protein: CATSWTSVSTDTQYF. CDR3 bases: TGTGCCACCAGCTGGACTAGCGTTAGCACAGATACGCAGTATTTT. Full variable domain (missing parts from reference TRBV15 and TRBJ2-3): DAMVIQNPRYQVTQFGKPVTLSCSQTLNHNVMYWYQQKSSQAPKLLFHYYDKDFNNEADTPDNFQSRRPNTSFCFLDIRSPGLGDTAMYLCATSWTSVSTDTQYFGPGTRLTVL.

The chain joins TRBV16 to TRBJ1-2; D is possibly TRBD1 (6 bases). Trimming took 2 bases from V and 6 from J, leaving 25 bases between them. Per germline, CDR1 KGHSY and CDR2 FQNENV. CDR3 length: 18 amino acids. For the CDR3, the DNA is TGTGCCAGCAGCCAAGGAACAGGGACCGGGGCCGGACTAGATGGCTACACCTTC. It is translated as CASSQGTGTGAGLDGYTF.